The 15 T cell receptor beta chains below come from one sample, sequenced in a study of blood T cells in healthy people across ages. Together with a sample-barcoded 5' primer, a J-beta primer mix was included in a second PCR lasting about 7 to 12 cycles. One entry per CDR3 protein, called by TCRdb with MiXCR from the 5' RACE reads. Of over 550,000 distinct CDR3 sequences detected, approximately 30% appear once; the ten largest clones hold less than 20%. Sequences were obtained from blood. The receptors were sampled from a woman of 80 years or more in good health.

The chain employs TRBV5-1 and TRBJ2-1; D call uncertain. V lost 0 bases and J lost 5, with 6 bases in between. This CDR3 comprises 13 residues. CDR1 and CDR2 (germline): SGHRS, YFSETQ. The CDR3 region has the DNA TGCGCCAGCAGCTTGGTGGTCGACAATGAGCAGTTCTTC. Its protein is CASSLVVDNEQFF.

This clonotype was counted ten times or more. The genes are TRBV12-5 and TRBJ2-7; 7 bases fit TRBD1. This CDR3 contains 13 residues. Germline V lookup: CDR1 LGHNT, CDR2 FRNRAP. J gave up 3 bases and V 7 bases, and 6 bases lay outside the gene matches. This CDR3 reads CASANRGNYEQYF. The CDR3 bases are TGTGCTAGTGCTAACAGGGGAAACTACGAGCAGTACTTC.

The chain links TRBV27 to TRBJ2-1, with D unclear. With 6 bases removed from V and 8 bases from J, the gap between germline ends came to 23 bases. Germline V gives CDR1 MNHEY, CDR2 SMNVEV (reference sequence). The CDR3 is 16 amino acids. The DNA for the CDR3 is TGTGCCAGCAGGACGAGCATCGGCCTGCCTCTTGATGAGCAGTTCTTC. Encoded protein: CASRTSIGLPLDEQFF.

V and J are TRBV9 and TRBJ2-6; the D gene could be TRBD1 or TRBD2 (5 bases each). V shed 4 bases and J shed 2 bases, with 19 bases lying between them. The V gene's germline CDR1 is SGDLS and CDR2 YYNGEE. The CDR3 has 18 residues. CDR3 bases: TGTGCCAGCAGCCCGGGGACGGGACGTGGGGCTGGGGCCAACGTCCTGACTTTC. It encodes CASSPGTGRGAGANVLTF.

Remarks on this clonotype: This sequence may be a read error, since a much larger clone differs from it by one base. The chain uses TRBV7-8 and TRBJ2-5, with 9 bases that match TRBD1. J lost 11 bases, V lost 6 bases, and 16 bases had no gene match. The CDR3 consists of 15 residues. Germline V lookup: CDR1 SGHVS, CDR2 FQNEAQ. The CDR3 nucleotides are TGTGCCAGCAGACAGAGGACAGGGGAGGGGAATGAGCAGTACTTC. Translation: CASRQRTGEGNEQYF.

There are many counts of this clonotype. V gene TRBV20-1 combines with J gene TRBJ2-7; D gene ambiguous. The V end was cut by 3 bases, the J end by 0 bases, with 12 bases between. The V gene's germline CDR1 is DFQATT and CDR2 SNEGSKA (reference sequence). The CDR3 extends over 14 amino acids. CDR3 amino acids: CSARQLPSSYEQYF. CDR3 sequence (DNA): TGCAGTGCTAGGCAGCTTCCGAGCTCCTACGAGCAGTACTTC.

In this sample, this clonotype turned up a few times. The chain recombines TRBV7-2 with TRBJ2-5; 8 bases map to TRBD2. Trimming cost V 5 bases and J 4 bases; bases outside gene matches: 12. Germline-derived CDR1 and CDR2 are SGHTA and FQGNSA. The CDR3 contains 16 residues. The CDR3 here is CASSPRRGAPRETQYF. The CDR3 DNA reads TGTGCCAGCAGCCCCCGGCGGGGGGCCCCGCGAGAGACCCAGTACTTC.

This clonotype was seen ten or more times. The V and J genes are TRBV6-6 and TRBJ2-3; a possible D gene is TRBD1 (5 bases). CDR3 length equals 16 residues. Trimming removed 4 bases at V and 2 bases at J, with 16 bases between. Germline V gives CDR1 MNHNY, CDR2 SVGAGI (reference sequence). CDR3 sequence: CASSSPRAQDTDTQYF. CDR3 in DNA: TGTGCCAGCAGTTCCCCCCGGGCACAGGACACAGATACGCAGTATTTT.

At least ten counts were recorded for this clonotype. The chain uses TRBV6-2 or TRBV6-3 and TRBJ1-1, with 9 bases fitting TRBD1. The CDR3 loop spans 14 amino acids. Per germline, CDR1 MNHEY and CDR2 SVGEGT. With V trimmed by 5 bases and J by 5 bases, 6 bases remained unmatched. CDR3 protein: CASSHRGPRTEAFF. CDR3 in DNA: TGTGCCAGCAGTCACAGGGGGCCGAGGACTGAAGCTTTCTTT.

This clonotype has ten or more counts. With a much larger clone just one base away, this may be a read error. The gene calls are TRBV10-3 and TRBJ2-7; possibly TRBD1 for D (6 bases). The V end was cut by 6 bases, the J end by 0 bases, with 9 bases between. The CDR3 length is 13 residues. Germline CDR1 is ENHRY and CDR2 is SYGVKD. CDR3 amino acids: CAIREDSSYEQYF. The CDR3 nucleotides are TGTGCCATCAGGGAGGACAGCTCCTACGAGCAGTACTTC.

This clonotype has a count of ten or more. This chain connects TRBV25-1 to TRBJ2-3; tentative D call: TRBD2 (6 bases). The germline V gene encodes CDR1 MGHDK and CDR2 SYGVNS. The CDR3 contains 13 residues. Trimming cost V 7 bases and J 4 bases, with 12 bases left between them. This CDR3 is CASTTRRADTQYF. Written as DNA, the CDR3 is TGTGCCAGCACCACTCGGAGGGCAGATACGCAGTATTTT.

This clonotype was counted only a few times. CDR3 DNA: TGTGCCAGCAGTTACCCCCACAGGGTGGGCGAAAAACTGTTTTTT. Protein sequence: CASSYPHRVGEKLFF. The chain recombines TRBV6-5 with TRBJ1-4; maybe TRBD1 (6 bases). CDR1 MNHEY and CDR2 SVGAGI come from the germline V gene. The CDR3 has 15 amino acids. V lost 2 bases to trimming and J lost 8 bases, with 15 bases between them.

The rearrangement joins TRBV7-7 to TRBJ2-1, with D perhaps matching TRBD1 or TRBD2 (5 bases each). The V end lost 3 bases, the J end lost 4 bases, and 10 bases lay between the germline ends. CDR3 length: 14 amino acids. Germline V gives CDR1 SSHAT, CDR2 FNYEAQ (reference sequence). The chain's CDR3 is CASSLGPGYNEQFF. CDR3 coding DNA: TGTGCCAGCAGCTTGGGACCGGGATACAATGAGCAGTTCTTC.

The sample holds a few counts of this clonotype. A much larger clone lies one base from this, so it may be a read error. The V and J genes are TRBV2 and TRBJ2-1; 7 bases line up with TRBD1. The assigned J gene may be wrong: the sequence end matches TRBJ2-7 better. CDR3 length equals 15 residues. Germline loops: CDR1 SNHLY, CDR2 FYNNEI. CDR3 sequence reads: CASQDRPSSYNEQYF. CDR3 sequence (DNA): TGTGCCAGTCAGGACAGGCCGAGCTCCTACAATGAGCAGTACTTC.

In its sample, this clonotype was seen many times. The chain has TRBV7-9 and TRBJ2-3; 8 bases fit TRBD2. Germline V gene data show CDR1 as SEHNR and CDR2 as FQNEAQ (reference sequence). Germline trimming cut 3 bases from V and 2 bases from J; bases unmatched to any gene: 4. This CDR3 comprises 15 residues. For the CDR3, the DNA is TGTGCCAGCAGCTTGATCGGGGGGGCCACAGATACGCAGTATTTT. Residues: CASSLIGGATDTQYF.